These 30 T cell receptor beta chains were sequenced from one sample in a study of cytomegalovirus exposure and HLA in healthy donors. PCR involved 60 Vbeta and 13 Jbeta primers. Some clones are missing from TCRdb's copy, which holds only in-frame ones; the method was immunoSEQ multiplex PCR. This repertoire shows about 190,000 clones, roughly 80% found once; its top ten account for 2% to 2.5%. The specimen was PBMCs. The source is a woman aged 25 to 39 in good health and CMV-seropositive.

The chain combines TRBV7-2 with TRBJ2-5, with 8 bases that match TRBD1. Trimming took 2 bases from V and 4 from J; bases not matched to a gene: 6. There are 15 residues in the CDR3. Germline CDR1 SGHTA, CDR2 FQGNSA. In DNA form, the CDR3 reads TGTGCCAGCAGCTTAAGGGGCAGGGGGCGAGAGACCCAGTACTTC. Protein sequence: CASSLRGRGRETQYF.

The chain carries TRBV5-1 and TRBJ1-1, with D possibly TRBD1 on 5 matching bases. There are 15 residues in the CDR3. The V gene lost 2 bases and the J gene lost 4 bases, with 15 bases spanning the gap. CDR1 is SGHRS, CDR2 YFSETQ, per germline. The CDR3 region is CASSLDMTGVTEAFF. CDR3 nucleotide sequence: TGCGCCAGCAGCTTAGACATGACGGGGGTCACTGAAGCTTTCTTT.

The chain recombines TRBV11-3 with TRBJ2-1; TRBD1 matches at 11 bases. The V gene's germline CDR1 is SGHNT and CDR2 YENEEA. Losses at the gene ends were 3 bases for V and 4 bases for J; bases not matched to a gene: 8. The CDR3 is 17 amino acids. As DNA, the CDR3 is TGTGCCAGCAGCTTGGGGACCGGGACAGGGGGTTACAATGAGCAGTTCTTC. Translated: CASSLGTGTGGYNEQFF.

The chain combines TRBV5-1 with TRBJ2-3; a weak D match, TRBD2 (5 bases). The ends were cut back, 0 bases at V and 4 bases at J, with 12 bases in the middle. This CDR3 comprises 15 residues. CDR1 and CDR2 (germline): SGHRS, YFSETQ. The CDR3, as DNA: TGCGCCAGCAGCTTGGATGGGCTAGCAGCAGATACGCAGTATTTT. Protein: CASSLDGLAADTQYF.

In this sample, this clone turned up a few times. This CDR3 reads CASKLLTGTLNTEAFF. The CDR3 DNA reads TGCGCCAGCAAGTTGCTGACAGGGACTCTGAACACTGAAGCTTTCTTT. The rearrangement links TRBV10-2 to TRBJ1-1, with 7 bases lining up with TRBD1. The trim removed 7 bases at V and 0 bases at J, leaving 11 bases unmatched. CDR1 and CDR2 from the germline V gene are WSHSY and SAAADI. The CDR3 sequence is 16 residues long.

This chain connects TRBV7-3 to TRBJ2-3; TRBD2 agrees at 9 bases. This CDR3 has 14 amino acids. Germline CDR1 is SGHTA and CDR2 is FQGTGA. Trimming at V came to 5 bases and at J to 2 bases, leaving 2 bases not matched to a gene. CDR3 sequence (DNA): TGTGCCAGCAGCGTAGCGGGGGTCACAGATACGCAGTATTTT. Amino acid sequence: CASSVAGVTDTQYF.

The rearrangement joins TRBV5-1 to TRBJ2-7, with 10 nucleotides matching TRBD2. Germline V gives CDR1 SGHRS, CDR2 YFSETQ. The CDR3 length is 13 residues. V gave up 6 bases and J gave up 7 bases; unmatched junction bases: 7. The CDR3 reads CASMLAGVGEQYF. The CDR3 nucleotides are TGCGCCAGCATGCTAGCGGGAGTGGGGGAGCAGTACTTC.

The chain's CDR3 is CASSLAGGASGQYF. CDR3 bases: TGTGCCAGCAGCTTGGCAGGGGGCGCGAGCGGGCAGTACTTC. The genes are TRBV5-6 and TRBJ2-7; 8 bases align to TRBD1. V shed 0 bases and J 9 bases; nucleotides not matched to a gene: 8. This CDR3 comprises 14 residues. The germline V gene encodes CDR1 SGHDT and CDR2 YYEEEE.

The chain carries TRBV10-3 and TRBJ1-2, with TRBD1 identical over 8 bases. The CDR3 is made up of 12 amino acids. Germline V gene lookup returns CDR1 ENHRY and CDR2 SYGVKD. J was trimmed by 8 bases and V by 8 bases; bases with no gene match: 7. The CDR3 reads CAISGQGGGYTF. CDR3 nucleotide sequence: TGTGCCATCTCCGGACAGGGTGGCGGCTACACCTTC.

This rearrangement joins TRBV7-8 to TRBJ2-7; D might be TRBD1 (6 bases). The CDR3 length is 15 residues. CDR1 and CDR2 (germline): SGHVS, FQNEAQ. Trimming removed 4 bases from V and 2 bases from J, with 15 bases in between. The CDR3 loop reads CASSSGTLIPYEQYF. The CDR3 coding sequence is TGTGCCAGCAGCTCCGGGACATTGATCCCCTACGAGCAGTACTTC. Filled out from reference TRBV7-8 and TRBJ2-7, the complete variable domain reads GAGVSQSPRYKVAKRGQDVALRCDPISGHVSLFWYQQALGQGPEFLTYFQNEAQLDKSGLPSDRFFAERPEGSVSTLKIQRTQQEDSAVYLCASSSGTLIPYEQYFGPGTRLTVT.

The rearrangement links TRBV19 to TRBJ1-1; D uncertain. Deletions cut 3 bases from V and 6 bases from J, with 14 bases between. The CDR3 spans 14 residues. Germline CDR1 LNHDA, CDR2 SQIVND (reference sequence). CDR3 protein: CASSIVPEGAEAFF. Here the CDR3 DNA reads TGTGCCAGTAGTATCGTTCCCGAGGGCGCTGAAGCTTTCTTT.

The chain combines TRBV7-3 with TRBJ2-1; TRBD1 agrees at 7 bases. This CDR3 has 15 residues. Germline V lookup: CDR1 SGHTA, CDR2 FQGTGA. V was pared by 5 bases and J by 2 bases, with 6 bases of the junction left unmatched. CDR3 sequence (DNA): TGTGCCAGCAGCCTGGGACAGCCAGCCTACAATGAGCAGTTCTTC. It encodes CASSLGQPAYNEQFF.

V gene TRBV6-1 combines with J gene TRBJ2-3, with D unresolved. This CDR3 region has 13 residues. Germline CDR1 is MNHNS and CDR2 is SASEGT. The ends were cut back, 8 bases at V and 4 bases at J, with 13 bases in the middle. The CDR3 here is CASSQILADTQYF. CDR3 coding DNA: TGTGCCAGCTCCCAGATCCTAGCAGATACGCAGTATTTT.

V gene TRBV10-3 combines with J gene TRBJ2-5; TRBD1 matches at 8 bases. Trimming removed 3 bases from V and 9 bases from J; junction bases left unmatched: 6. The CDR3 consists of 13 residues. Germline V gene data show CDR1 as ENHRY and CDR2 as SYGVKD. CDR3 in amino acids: CAISDGQGEAQYF. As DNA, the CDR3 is TGTGCCATCAGTGATGGACAGGGTGAGGCCCAGTACTTC.

The CDR3 DNA reads TGCGCCAGCAGTGGGCAGGAGGGAGAGACCCAGTACTTC. Amino acids: CASSGQEGETQYF. The chain employs TRBV5-1 and TRBJ2-5, with D possibly TRBD2 on 6 matching bases. V was cut by 5 bases and J by 4 bases, with 12 bases left in between. CDR3 size: 13 residues. Germline lookup yields CDR1 SGHRS and CDR2 YFSETQ. Using reference TRBV5-1 and TRBJ2-5 for the parts outside the CDR3, the full variable domain is KAGVTQTPRYLIKTRGQQVTLSCSPISGHRSVSWYQQTPGQGLQFLFEYFSETQRNKGNFPGRFSGRQFSNSRSEMNVSTLELGDSALYLCASSGQEGETQYFGPGTRLLVL.

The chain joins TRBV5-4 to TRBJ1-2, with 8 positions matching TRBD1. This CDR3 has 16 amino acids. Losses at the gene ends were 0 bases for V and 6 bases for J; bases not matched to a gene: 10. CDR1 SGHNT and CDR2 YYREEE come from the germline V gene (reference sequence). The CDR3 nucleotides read TGTGCCAGCAGCTTGGAAGACAGGGGCGTTAGGGATGGCTACACCTTC. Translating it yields CASSLEDRGVRDGYTF.

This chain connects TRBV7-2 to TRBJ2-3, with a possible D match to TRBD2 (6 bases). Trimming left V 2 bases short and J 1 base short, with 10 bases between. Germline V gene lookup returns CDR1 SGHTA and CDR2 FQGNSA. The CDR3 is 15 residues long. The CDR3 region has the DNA TGTGCCAGCAGCTTAAAGGGCGGGGGCACAGATACGCAGTATTTT. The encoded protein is CASSLKGGGTDTQYF.

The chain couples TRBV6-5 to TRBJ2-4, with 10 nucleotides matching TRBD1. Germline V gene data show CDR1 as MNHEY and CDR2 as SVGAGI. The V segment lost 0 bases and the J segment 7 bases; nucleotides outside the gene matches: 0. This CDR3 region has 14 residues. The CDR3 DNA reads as TGTGCCAGCAGTTACTCGGGACAGGGGAACATTCAGTACTTC. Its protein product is CASSYSGQGNIQYF.

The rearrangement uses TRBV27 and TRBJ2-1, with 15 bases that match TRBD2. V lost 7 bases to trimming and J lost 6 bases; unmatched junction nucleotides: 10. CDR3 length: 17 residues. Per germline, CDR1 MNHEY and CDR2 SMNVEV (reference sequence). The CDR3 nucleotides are TGTGCCAGCACCCTGCGGACTAGCGGGAGGGCCGGCAATGAGCAGTTCTTC. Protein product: CASTLRTSGRAGNEQFF.

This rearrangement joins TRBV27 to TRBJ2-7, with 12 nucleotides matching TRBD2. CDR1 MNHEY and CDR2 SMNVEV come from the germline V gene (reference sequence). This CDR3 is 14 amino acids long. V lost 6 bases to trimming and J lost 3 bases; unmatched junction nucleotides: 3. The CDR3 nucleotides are TGTGCCAGCAGGCTACTAGCGGGGGGCTACGAGCAGTACTTC. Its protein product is CASRLLAGGYEQYF.

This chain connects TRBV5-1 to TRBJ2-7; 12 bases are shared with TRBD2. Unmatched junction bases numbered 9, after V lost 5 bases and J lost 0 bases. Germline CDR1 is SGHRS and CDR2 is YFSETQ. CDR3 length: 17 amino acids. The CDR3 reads CASSSTSGRWASYEQYF. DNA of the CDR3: TGCGCCAGCAGTTCGACTAGCGGGAGATGGGCCTCCTACGAGCAGTACTTC.

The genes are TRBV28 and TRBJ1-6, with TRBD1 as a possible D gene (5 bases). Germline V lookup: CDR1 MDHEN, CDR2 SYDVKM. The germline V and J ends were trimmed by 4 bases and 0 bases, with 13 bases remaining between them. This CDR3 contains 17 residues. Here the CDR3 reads CASSWEGKSSYNSPLHF. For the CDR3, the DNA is TGTGCCAGCAGTTGGGAGGGGAAAAGCTCCTATAATTCACCCCTCCACTTT.

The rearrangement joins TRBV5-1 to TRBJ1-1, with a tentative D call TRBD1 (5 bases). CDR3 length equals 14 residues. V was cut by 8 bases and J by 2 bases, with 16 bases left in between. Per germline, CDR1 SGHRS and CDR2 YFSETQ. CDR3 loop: CASGRDPGNTEAFF. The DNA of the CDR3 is TGCGCCAGTGGGAGGGACCCCGGCAACACTGAAGCTTTCTTT. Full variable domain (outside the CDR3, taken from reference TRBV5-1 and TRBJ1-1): KAGVTQTPRYLIKTRGQQVTLSCSPISGHRSVSWYQQTPGQGLQFLFEYFSETQRNKGNFPGRFSGRQFSNSRSEMNVSTLELGDSALYLCASGRDPGNTEAFFGQGTRLTVV.

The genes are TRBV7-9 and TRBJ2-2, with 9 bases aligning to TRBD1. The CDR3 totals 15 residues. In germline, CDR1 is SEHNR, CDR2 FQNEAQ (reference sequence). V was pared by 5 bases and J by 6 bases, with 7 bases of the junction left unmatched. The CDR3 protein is CASSPRDRASGELFF. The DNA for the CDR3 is TGTGCCAGCAGCCCAAGGGACAGGGCGTCCGGGGAGCTGTTTTTT.

The CDR3 loop is CASNSRGLAGGNEQFF. DNA of the CDR3: TGTGCCAGCAACTCACGGGGACTAGCGGGAGGTAATGAGCAGTTCTTC. The chain carries TRBV28 and TRBJ2-1, with 15 bases identical to TRBD2. Germline CDR1 is MDHEN and CDR2 is SYDVKM. Losses at the gene ends were 7 bases for V and 7 bases for J; bases not matched to a gene: 8. The CDR3 has 16 residues.

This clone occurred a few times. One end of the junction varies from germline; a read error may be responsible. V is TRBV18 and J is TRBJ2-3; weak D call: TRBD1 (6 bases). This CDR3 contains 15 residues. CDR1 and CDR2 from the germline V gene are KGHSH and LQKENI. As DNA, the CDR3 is TGTGCCAGCTCAGCACCGGGACACCTCACAGATACGCAGTATTTT. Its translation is CASSAPGHLTDTQYF.

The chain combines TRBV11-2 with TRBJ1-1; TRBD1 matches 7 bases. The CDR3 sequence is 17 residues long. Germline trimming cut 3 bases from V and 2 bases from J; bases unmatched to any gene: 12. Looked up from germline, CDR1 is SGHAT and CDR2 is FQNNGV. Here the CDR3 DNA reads TGTGCCAGCAGCTTCATGTCCGGGACAGAAGTCAACACTGAAGCTTTCTTT. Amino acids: CASSFMSGTEVNTEAFF. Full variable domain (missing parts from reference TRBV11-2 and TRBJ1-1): EAGVAQSPRYKIIEKRQSVAFWCNPISGHATLYWYQQILGQGPKLLIQFQNNGVVDDSQLPKDRFSAERLKGVDSTLKIQPAKLEDSAVYLCASSFMSGTEVNTEAFFGQGTRLTVV.

CDR3 region: CASSPRTGNLGNQPQHF. CDR3 nucleotides: TGTGCCAGCAGCCCTCGGACAGGGAACTTAGGCAATCAGCCCCAGCATTTT. The chain is built from TRBV4-2 and TRBJ1-5, with 8 bases lining up with TRBD1. Germline CDR1 is LGHNA and CDR2 is YNFKEQ. This CDR3 is built from 17 residues. V was pared by 4 bases and J by 2 bases, with 10 bases of the junction left unmatched.

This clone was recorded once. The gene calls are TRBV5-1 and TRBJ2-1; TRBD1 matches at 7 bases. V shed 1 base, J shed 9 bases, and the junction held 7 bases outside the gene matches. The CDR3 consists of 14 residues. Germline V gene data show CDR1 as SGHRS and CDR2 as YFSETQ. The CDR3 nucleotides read TGCGCCAGCAGCTTGACGACAGGGTCAGGTGAGCAGTTCTTC. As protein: CASSLTTGSGEQFF. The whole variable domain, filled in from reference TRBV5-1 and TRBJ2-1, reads KAGVTQTPRYLIKTRGQQVTLSCSPISGHRSVSWYQQTPGQGLQFLFEYFSETQRNKGNFPGRFSGRQFSNSRSEMNVSTLELGDSALYLCASSLTTGSGEQFFGPGTRLTVL.

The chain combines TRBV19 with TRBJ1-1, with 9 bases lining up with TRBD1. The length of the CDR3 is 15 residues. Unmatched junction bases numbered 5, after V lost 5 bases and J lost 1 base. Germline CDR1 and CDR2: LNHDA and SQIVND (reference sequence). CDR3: CASSLRTGENTEAFF. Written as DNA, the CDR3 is TGTGCCAGTAGTCTCCGGACAGGGGAGAACACTGAAGCTTTCTTT.